The 6 T cell receptor beta chains in this list originate from one sample, sequenced in a study of blood T cell repertoires in COVID-19. Only in-frame clones appear in the TCRdb table, and some are missing; sequencing was by immunoSEQ multiplex PCR. The repertoire includes more than 350,000 clones, about 88% of them detected once, and 1.4% sits in the top ten. The sample comprised PBMCs or T cells enriched from blood (not recorded which). The receptors come from a woman between 18 and 29 years old who had been exposed to COVID-19.

This chain uses TRBV24-1 with TRBJ1-1; a weak D match, TRBD1 (6 bases). The V end lost 4 bases, the J end lost 3 bases, and 14 bases lay between the germline ends. Looked up from germline, CDR1 is KGHDR and CDR2 is SFDVKD. The CDR3 has 15 residues. In DNA, the CDR3 is TGTGCCACCAGTGACTCACAGGGTTTACACACTGAAGCTTTCTTT. The encoded protein is CATSDSQGLHTEAFF.

The chain carries TRBV7-9 and TRBJ2-7; D gene unclear. The V gene's germline CDR1 is SEHNR and CDR2 FQNEAQ (reference sequence). This CDR3 is built from 13 residues. The germline V and J ends were trimmed by 5 bases and 4 bases, with 12 bases remaining between them. The CDR3 nucleotides read TGTGCCAGCAGCCGCGGCTCGGATTACGAGCAGTACTTC. Translation: CASSRGSDYEQYF.

This clone occurred a few times. The chain couples TRBV5-8 to TRBJ2-7; 9 nucleotides line up with TRBD1. Germline V gene sequence: CDR1 SGHTS, CDR2 YDEGEE. V lost 4 bases, J lost 7 bases, and 9 bases stayed unmatched. This CDR3 is built from 14 residues. The CDR3 protein is CASSVRDRAGEQYF. The DNA for the CDR3 is TGTGCCAGCAGCGTCCGGGACAGGGCCGGGGAGCAGTACTTC.

The chain couples TRBV15 to TRBJ1-3; maybe TRBD1 (5 bases). The CDR3 has 18 amino acids. CDR1 is LNHNV, CDR2 YYDKDF, per germline (reference sequence). The V gene lost 3 bases and the J gene lost 2 bases, with 20 bases spanning the gap. This CDR3 reads CATSSRGADRGAGNTIYF. The CDR3 bases are TGTGCCACCAGCAGCAGAGGGGCAGACCGGGGGGCTGGAAACACCATATATTTT.

The V call is TRBV5-4, the J call TRBJ1-1, with TRBD1 matching over 9 bases. The CDR3 runs to 17 residues. V gave up 4 bases and J gave up 3 bases; unmatched junction bases: 13. Germline V gene sequence: CDR1 SGHNT, CDR2 YYREEE (reference sequence). Here the CDR3 DNA reads TGTGCCAGCAGCCCCAGGACAGGGGCCGCGGGTTACACTGAAGCTTTCTTT. Translated: CASSPRTGAAGYTEAFF.

The chain carries TRBV7-9 and TRBJ2-5, with 11 nucleotides matching TRBD2. The CDR3 length is 15 residues. Trimming cost V 1 base and J 5 bases; bases outside gene matches: 3. Per the germline V gene, CDR1 is SEHNR and CDR2 is FQNEAQ (reference sequence). CDR3: CASSLERTSGETQYF. CDR3 nucleotides: TGTGCCAGCAGCTTAGAACGGACTAGCGGGGAGACCCAGTACTTC.